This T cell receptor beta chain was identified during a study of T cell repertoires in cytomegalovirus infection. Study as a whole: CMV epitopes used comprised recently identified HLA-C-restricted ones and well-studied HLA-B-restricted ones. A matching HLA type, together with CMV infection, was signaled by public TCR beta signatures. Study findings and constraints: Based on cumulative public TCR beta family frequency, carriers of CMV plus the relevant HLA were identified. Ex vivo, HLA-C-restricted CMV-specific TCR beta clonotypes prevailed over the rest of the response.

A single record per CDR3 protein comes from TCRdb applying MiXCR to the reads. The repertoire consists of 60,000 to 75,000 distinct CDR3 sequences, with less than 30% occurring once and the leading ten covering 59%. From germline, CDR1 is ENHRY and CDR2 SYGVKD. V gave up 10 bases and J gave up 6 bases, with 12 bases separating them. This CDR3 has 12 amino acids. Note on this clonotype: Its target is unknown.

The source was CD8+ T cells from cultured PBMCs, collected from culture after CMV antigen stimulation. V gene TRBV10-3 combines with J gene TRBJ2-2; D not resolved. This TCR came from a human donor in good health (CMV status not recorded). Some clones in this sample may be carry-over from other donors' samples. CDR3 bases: TGTGCCACATCAAGGGCCTCCGGGGAGCTGTTTTTT. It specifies CATSRASGELFF.